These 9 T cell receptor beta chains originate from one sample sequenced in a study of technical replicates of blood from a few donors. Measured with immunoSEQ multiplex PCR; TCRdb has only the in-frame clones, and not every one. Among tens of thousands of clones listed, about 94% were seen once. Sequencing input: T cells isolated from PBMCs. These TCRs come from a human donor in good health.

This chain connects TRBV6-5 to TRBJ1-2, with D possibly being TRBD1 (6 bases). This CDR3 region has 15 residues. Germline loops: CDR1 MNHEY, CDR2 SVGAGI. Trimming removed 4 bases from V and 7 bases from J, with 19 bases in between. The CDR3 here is CASSWSVGDIGGYTF. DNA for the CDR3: TGTGCCAGCAGTTGGTCCGTTGGGGACATCGGTGGCTACACCTTC.

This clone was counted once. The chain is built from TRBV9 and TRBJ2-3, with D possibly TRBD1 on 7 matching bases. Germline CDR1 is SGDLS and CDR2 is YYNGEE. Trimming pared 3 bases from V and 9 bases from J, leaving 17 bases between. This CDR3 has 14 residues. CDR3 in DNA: TGTGCCAGCAGCGCCCAGGGGGGTGGGTCGACGCAGTATTTT. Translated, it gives CASSAQGGGSTQYF.

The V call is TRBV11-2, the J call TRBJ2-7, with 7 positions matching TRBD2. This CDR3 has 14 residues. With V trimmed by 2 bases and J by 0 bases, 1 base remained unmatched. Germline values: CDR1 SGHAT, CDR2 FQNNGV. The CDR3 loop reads CASSLRLASYEQYF. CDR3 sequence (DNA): TGTGCCAGCAGCTTAAGACTAGCCTCCTACGAGCAGTACTTC.

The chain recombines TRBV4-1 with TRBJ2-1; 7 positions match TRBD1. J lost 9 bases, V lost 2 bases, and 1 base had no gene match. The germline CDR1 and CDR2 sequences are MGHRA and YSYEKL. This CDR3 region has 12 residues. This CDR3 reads CASSQRGREQFF. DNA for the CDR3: TGCGCCAGCAGCCAAAGGGGGCGTGAGCAGTTCTTC.

Here the CDR3 reads CAGAPTTNEKLFF. The CDR3 bases are TGTGCCGGGGCCCCGACGACTAATGAAAAACTGTTTTTT. V is TRBV28 and J is TRBJ1-4; D perhaps matches TRBD1 (5 bases). The length of the CDR3 is 13 residues. The germline V and J ends were trimmed by 11 bases and 2 bases, with 12 bases remaining between them. Germline V lookup: CDR1 MDHEN, CDR2 SYDVKM.

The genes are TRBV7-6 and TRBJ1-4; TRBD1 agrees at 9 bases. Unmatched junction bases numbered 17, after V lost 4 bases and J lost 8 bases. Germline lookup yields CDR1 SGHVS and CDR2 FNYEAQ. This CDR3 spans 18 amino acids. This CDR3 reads CASSYYTYRGRLEEKLFF. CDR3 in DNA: TGTGCCAGCAGCTATTACACGTACAGGGGGCGACTGGAGGAAAAACTGTTTTTT.

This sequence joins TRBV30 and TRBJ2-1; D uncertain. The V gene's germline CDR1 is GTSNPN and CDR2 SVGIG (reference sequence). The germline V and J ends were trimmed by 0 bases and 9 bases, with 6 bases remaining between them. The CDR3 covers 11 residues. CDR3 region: CAWSVRSEQFF. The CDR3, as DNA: TGTGCCTGGAGTGTGCGTAGTGAGCAGTTCTTC.

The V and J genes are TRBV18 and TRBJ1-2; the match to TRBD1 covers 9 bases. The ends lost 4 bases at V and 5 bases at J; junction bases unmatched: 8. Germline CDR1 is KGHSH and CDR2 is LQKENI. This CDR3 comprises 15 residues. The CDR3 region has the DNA TGTGCCAGCTCACTTCCGGGACAGGGACGGTATGGCTACACCTTC. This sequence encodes CASSLPGQGRYGYTF.

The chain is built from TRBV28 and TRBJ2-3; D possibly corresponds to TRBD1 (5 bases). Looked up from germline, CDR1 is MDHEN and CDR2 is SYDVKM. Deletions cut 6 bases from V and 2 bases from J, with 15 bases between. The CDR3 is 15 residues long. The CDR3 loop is CASSHKGLPTDTQYF. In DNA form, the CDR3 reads TGTGCCAGCAGCCACAAGGGGCTACCCACAGATACGCAGTATTTT.